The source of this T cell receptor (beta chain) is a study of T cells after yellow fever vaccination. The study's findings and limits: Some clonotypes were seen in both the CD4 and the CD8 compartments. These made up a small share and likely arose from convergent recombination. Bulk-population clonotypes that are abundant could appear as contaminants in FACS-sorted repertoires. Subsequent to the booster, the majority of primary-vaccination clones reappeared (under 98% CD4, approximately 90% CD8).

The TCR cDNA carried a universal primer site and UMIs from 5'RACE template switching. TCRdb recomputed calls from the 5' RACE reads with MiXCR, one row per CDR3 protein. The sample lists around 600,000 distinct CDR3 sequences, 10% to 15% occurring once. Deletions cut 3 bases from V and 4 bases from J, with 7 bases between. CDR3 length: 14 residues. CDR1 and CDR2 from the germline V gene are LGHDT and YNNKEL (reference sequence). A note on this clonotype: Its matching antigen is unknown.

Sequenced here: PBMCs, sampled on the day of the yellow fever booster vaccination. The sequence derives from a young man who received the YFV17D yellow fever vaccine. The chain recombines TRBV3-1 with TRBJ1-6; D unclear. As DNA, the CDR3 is TGTGCCAGCAGCCAGGGTCGGTATAATTCACCCCTCCACTTT. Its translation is CASSQGRYNSPLHF.